Each of the 29 T cell receptor beta chains below was sequenced from the same sample in a study of lymphopenia after photon versus proton radiotherapy. The repertoire was sequenced with immunoSEQ multiplex PCR; TCRdb's copy has only in-frame clones and lacks some. The sample includes fewer than 35,000 clones, 80% to 90% of them seen just once. Sample: peripheral blood, taken from a patient treated with proton-based radiotherapy. The source is a woman in her 70s with pancreatic cancer. Some clones in this sample may be carry-over from other donors' samples.

The rearrangement links TRBV28 to TRBJ2-1; 14 nucleotides agree with TRBD2. This CDR3 comprises 20 residues. CDR1 and CDR2 from the germline V gene are MDHEN and SYDVKM. Germline trimming cut 1 base from V and 7 bases from J; bases unmatched to any gene: 15. This CDR3 is CASSLLYSWTSGRSSNEQFF. CDR3 DNA: TGTGCCAGCAGTTTATTGTATTCTTGGACTAGCGGGAGGAGTAGTAATGAGCAGTTCTTC.

The chain combines TRBV23-1 with TRBJ1-6; 7 bases line up with TRBD1. TRBV23-1 is an ORF, and what it does is uncertain. Trimming took 2 bases from V and 5 from J; bases not matched to a gene: 3. The CDR3 is 15 amino acids. The CDR3 region has the DNA TGCGCCAGCAGTCAACGGGACAGCCATAATTCACCCCTCCACTTT. This gives the protein CASSQRDSHNSPLHF.

This clone was recorded once. V and J are TRBV6-5 and TRBJ2-5, with D unresolved. V was pared by 6 bases and J by 5 bases, with 10 bases between. The CDR3 has 12 residues. The germline V gene has CDR1 MNHEY and CDR2 SVGAGI. CDR3 nucleotide sequence: TGTGCCAGCAGAAGGGTGGGGGAGACCCAGTACTTC. This sequence encodes CASRRVGETQYF.

The chain employs TRBV25-1 and TRBJ1-4; D gene ambiguous. V shed 3 bases and J shed 2 bases, with 10 bases lying between them. The CDR3 has 15 amino acids. From germline, CDR1 is MGHDK and CDR2 SYGVNS. The CDR3 nucleotides are TGTGCCAGCAGTGATAGGGTAGCGACTAATGAAAAACTGTTTTTT. Translated: CASSDRVATNEKLFF.

CDR3 DNA: TGTGCCAGCAGCGTAGTCCCAACCTCGACAGGGTACAATGAGCAGTTCTTC. Residues: CASSVVPTSTGYNEQFF. The chain uses TRBV9 and TRBJ2-1, with 7 bases lining up with TRBD1. The CDR3 is made up of 17 amino acids. Trimming took 0 bases from V and 4 from J; bases not matched to a gene: 10. CDR1 SGDLS and CDR2 YYNGEE come from the germline V gene.

The rearrangement links TRBV28 to TRBJ2-3; 7 nucleotides line up with TRBD2. CDR3 length: 16 amino acids. Germline CDR1 and CDR2: MDHEN and SYDVKM. With 5 bases clipped from V and 0 bases from J, the junction kept 8 bases outside the gene matches. CDR3 coding DNA: TGTGCCAGCAGTATATTTCTAGCGGAGAGCACAGATACGCAGTATTTT. Amino acids: CASSIFLAESTDTQYF.

CDR3 amino acids: CASSLLPTQANSPLHF. CDR3 in DNA: TGTGCCAGCAGTTTATTGCCAACCCAAGCTAATTCACCCCTCCACTTT. The chain couples TRBV28 to TRBJ1-6; the D is unclear. Trimming left V 1 base short and J 6 bases short, with 13 bases between. The CDR3 spans 16 residues. Germline V gene sequence: CDR1 MDHEN, CDR2 SYDVKM.

The gene calls are TRBV6-4 and TRBJ1-2, with D tentatively TRBD1 (6 bases). CDR1 MRHNA and CDR2 SNTAGT come from the germline V gene. The CDR3 totals 13 residues. The ends were cut back, 6 bases at V and 6 bases at J, with 14 bases in the middle. As DNA, the CDR3 is TGTGCCAGCAGGAGGACAGAGACTGATGGCTACACCTTC. Its protein product is CASRRTETDGYTF.

The chain joins TRBV28 to TRBJ1-1, with D unresolved. This CDR3 is 13 amino acids long. Germline CDR1 is MDHEN and CDR2 is SYDVKM. V lost 1 base, J lost 11 bases, and 14 bases lay in between. The CDR3 DNA reads TGTGCCAGCAGTTTATTGGGTGTCTCGGCGGCTTTCTTT. Translating gives CASSLLGVSAAFF.

This clone was observed once. This sequence joins TRBV19 and TRBJ2-1, with TRBD2 identical over 10 bases. The germline V gene encodes CDR1 LNHDA and CDR2 SQIVND (reference sequence). The CDR3 contains 14 residues. V lost 5 bases to trimming and J lost 7 bases; unmatched junction nucleotides: 5. Here the CDR3 DNA reads TGTGCCAGTAGTTGGCTAGCGGGAGTTAATGAGCAGTTCTTC. Protein: CASSWLAGVNEQFF.

The chain employs TRBV29-1 and TRBJ1-1, with D perhaps TRBD1 (6 bases). Looked up from germline, CDR1 is SQVTM and CDR2 is ANQGSEA. Deletions cut 1 base from V and 1 base from J, with 16 bases between. This CDR3 region has 16 residues. DNA for the CDR3: TGCAGCGTTGAAGTAGGAACAGGGTTACGGAACACTGAAGCTTTCTTT. Its protein product is CSVEVGTGLRNTEAFF.

By frequency in the sample, this clone is medium-sized. CDR3 sequence: CASSETGTSNEKLFF. CDR3 nucleotide sequence: TGTGCCAGTAGCGAGACCGGGACGTCTAATGAAAAACTGTTTTTT. V is TRBV19 and J is TRBJ1-4, with a weak D call TRBD1 (5 bases). The CDR3 is made up of 15 amino acids. V was pared by 6 bases and J by 3 bases, with 14 bases between. In germline, CDR1 is LNHDA, CDR2 SQIVND (reference sequence).

The chain carries TRBV6-1 and TRBJ2-7, with 7 bases that match TRBD1. The CDR3 spans 14 residues. The trim removed 6 bases at V and 2 bases at J, leaving 7 bases unmatched. Germline V CDR1 and CDR2: MNHNS, SASEGT. For the CDR3, the DNA is TGTGCCAGCAGGGGGACAGTCTCGACCTACGAGCAGTACTTC. Protein sequence: CASRGTVSTYEQYF.

This clone was seen a single time. The rearrangement links TRBV6-5 to TRBJ1-1, with TRBD1 identical over 7 bases. Germline V gene data show CDR1 as MNHEY and CDR2 as SVGAGI. The length of the CDR3 is 13 residues. V shed 7 bases and J 1 base; nucleotides not matched to a gene: 3. The CDR3 protein is CASMGQQNTEAFF. The CDR3 nucleotides read TGTGCCAGCATGGGACAGCAGAACACTGAAGCTTTCTTT.

As for this clone: This sample also contains other DNA sequences that code for the same CDR3. The chain employs TRBV28 and TRBJ2-1; D might be TRBD2 (5 bases). This CDR3 has 14 residues. The germline gives CDR1 MDHEN, CDR2 SYDVKM. Trimming removed 7 bases from V and 0 bases from J, with 10 bases in between. CDR3 coding DNA: TGTGCCAGCACCTCGGGGAGCTCCTACAATGAGCAGTTCTTC. It codes for CASTSGSSYNEQFF.

The V call is TRBV10-3, the J call TRBJ1-1; TRBD1 agrees at 7 bases. The V and J ends lost 6 bases and 3 bases, in that order; junction bases with no gene match: 7. Germline V lookup: CDR1 ENHRY, CDR2 SYGVKD. The CDR3 is 14 amino acids. The CDR3 region has the DNA TGTGCCATCAGGAGCGACAGGGATGACACTGAAGCTTTCTTT. It specifies CAIRSDRDDTEAFF.

The chain recombines TRBV7-3 with TRBJ2-1, with 7 bases lining up with TRBD2. CDR1 and CDR2 (germline): SGHTA, FQGTGA. This CDR3 is built from 14 residues. With V trimmed by 5 bases and J by 6 bases, 7 bases remained unmatched. CDR3 sequence: CASSQAGSSNEQFF. The CDR3 coding sequence is TGTGCCAGCAGCCAAGCGGGATCGAGCAATGAGCAGTTCTTC.

The V gene is TRBV7-2, the J gene TRBJ2-7; TRBD2 agrees at 7 bases. This CDR3 is 15 amino acids long. Losses at the gene ends were 5 bases for V and 0 bases for J; bases not matched to a gene: 7. The V gene's germline CDR1 is SGHTA and CDR2 FQGNSA. The CDR3 spells CASSSSGLSSYEQYF. The CDR3 bases are TGTGCCAGCAGCAGTAGCGGGTTGAGCTCCTACGAGCAGTACTTC.

The J gene is TRBJ2-1, the V gene TRBV12-5, with 8 bases fitting TRBD2. CDR3 length equals 14 residues. J was trimmed by 8 bases and V by 5 bases; bases with no gene match: 8. Germline V gene sequence: CDR1 LGHNT, CDR2 FRNRAP. The CDR3 loop is CASGPGLAFDEQFF. The CDR3 DNA follows: TGTGCTAGTGGTCCAGGACTAGCTTTCGATGAGCAGTTCTTC. The whole variable domain, filled in from reference TRBV12-5 and TRBJ2-1, reads DARVTQTPRHKVTEMGQEVTMRCQPILGHNTVFWYRQTMMQGLELLAYFRNRAPLDDSGMPKDRFSAEMPDATLATLKIQPSEPRDSAVYFCASGPGLAFDEQFFGPGTRLTVL.

The chain combines TRBV19 with TRBJ2-7; D is unresolved. Trimming removed 6 bases from V and 0 bases from J, with 12 bases in between. CDR3 length: 14 amino acids. Germline loops: CDR1 LNHDA, CDR2 SQIVND (reference sequence). The chain's CDR3 is CASRLTSSSYEQYF. The CDR3 DNA reads TGTGCCAGTAGACTGACTTCTAGCTCCTACGAGCAGTACTTC. Drawing the rest from reference TRBV19 and TRBJ2-7, the complete variable domain is DGGITQSPKYLFRKEGQNVTLSCEQNLNHDAMYWYRQDPGQGLRLIYYSQIVNDFQKGDIAEGYSVSREKKESFPLTVTSAQKNPTAFYLCASRLTSSSYEQYFGPGTRLTVT.

This chain links TRBV30 with TRBJ1-4; D ambiguous. Germline V gene sequence: CDR1 GTSNPN, CDR2 SVGIG (reference sequence). The V end was cut by 3 bases, the J end by 7 bases, with 9 bases between. The CDR3 loop spans 12 amino acids. CDR3 nucleotide sequence: TGTGCCTGGAGCTCCCTGGGTGAAAAACTGTTTTTT. Amino acids: CAWSSLGEKLFF.

The rearrangement links TRBV30 to TRBJ2-3; D is ambiguous. The V end was cut by 3 bases, the J end by 8 bases, with 12 bases between. CDR3 length: 12 amino acids. Germline V gene data show CDR1 as GTSNPN and CDR2 as SVGIG (reference sequence). As DNA, the CDR3 is TGTGCCTGGAGCGAGAATGGGGTTACGCAGTATTTT. It codes for CAWSENGVTQYF.

The chain joins TRBV11-2 to TRBJ2-2; D is unresolved. The germline CDR1 and CDR2 sequences are SGHAT and FQNNGV. The V end lost 1 base, the J end lost 0 bases, and 6 bases lay between the germline ends. This CDR3 spans 15 amino acids. The CDR3 sequence: CASSLVLANTGELFF. DNA for the CDR3: TGTGCCAGCAGCTTAGTTCTAGCGAACACCGGGGAGCTGTTTTTT.

The chain links TRBV9 to TRBJ2-3; possibly TRBD2 for D (6 bases). The length of the CDR3 is 18 residues. Trimming left V 2 bases short and J 2 bases short, with 21 bases between. Germline V CDR1 and CDR2: SGDLS, YYNGEE. The CDR3 reads CASSVFETSNFDTDTQYF. The CDR3 DNA follows: TGTGCCAGCAGCGTTTTTGAGACTAGTAATTTTGACACAGATACGCAGTATTTT.

The rearrangement links TRBV11-2 to TRBJ1-1; D gene unclear. Trimming removed 0 bases from V and 1 base from J, with 6 bases in between. Per the germline V gene, CDR1 is SGHAT and CDR2 is FQNNGV. The CDR3 spans 14 residues. This chain's CDR3 is CASSLERPNTEAFF. In nucleotides, the CDR3 is TGTGCCAGCAGCTTAGAAAGGCCGAACACTGAAGCTTTCTTT.

The genes are TRBV5-5 and TRBJ2-3; tentative D call: TRBD2 (5 bases). CDR3 length: 16 amino acids. The ends were cut back, 7 bases at V and 1 base at J, with 19 bases in the middle. Germline V gene lookup returns CDR1 SGHKS and CDR2 YYEKEE (reference sequence). The CDR3 spells CASYIPFEGGTDTQYF. The CDR3 nucleotides are TGTGCCAGCTACATCCCCTTTGAGGGCGGCACAGATACGCAGTATTTT.

The genes are TRBV29-1 and TRBJ1-2; TRBD1 agrees at 7 bases. J lost 8 bases, V lost 7 bases, and 7 bases had no gene match. This CDR3 contains 11 residues. Germline loops: CDR1 SQVTM, CDR2 ANQGSEA. Written as DNA, the CDR3 is TGCAGCGCCTCCGGGACAGAAGGCTACACCTTC. Translated: CSASGTEGYTF.

The chain has TRBV5-1 and TRBJ2-7; D might be TRBD1 (6 bases). V gave up 2 bases and J gave up 7 bases, with 10 bases separating them. From germline, CDR1 is SGHRS and CDR2 YFSETQ. The length of the CDR3 is 12 residues. The CDR3 nucleotides are TGCGCCAGCAGCTTACAGGGCGGAGAGCAGTACTTC. Residues: CASSLQGGEQYF. The full variable domain, with the rest looked up from reference TRBV5-1 and TRBJ2-7, is KAGVTQTPRYLIKTRGQQVTLSCSPISGHRSVSWYQQTPGQGLQFLFEYFSETQRNKGNFPGRFSGRQFSNSRSEMNVSTLELGDSALYLCASSLQGGEQYFGPGTRLTVT.

The chain uses TRBV9 and TRBJ2-3; 9 bases fit TRBD2. From germline, CDR1 is SGDLS and CDR2 YYNGEE. V shed 3 bases and J 2 bases; nucleotides not matched to a gene: 7. The CDR3 contains 16 residues. CDR3 DNA: TGTGCCAGCAGCGGGGGGACTAGCACATACACAGATACGCAGTATTTT. This sequence encodes CASSGGTSTYTDTQYF.